A single sample is the source of the 13 T cell receptor beta chains below, sequenced in a study of cytomegalovirus exposure and HLA in healthy donors. PCR involved 60 Vbeta and 13 Jbeta primers. Sequencing used immunoSEQ multiplex PCR; TCRdb keeps in-frame clones, though not all of them. In the table there are roughly 70,000 clones, roughly 86% of which are singletons. The sequenced sample was PBMCs. These receptor sequences come from a man younger than 35 in good health and CMV-seronegative.

The rearrangement links TRBV7-6 to TRBJ1-4; the D gene is possibly TRBD1 (5 bases). Germline V gene sequence: CDR1 SGHVS, CDR2 FNYEAQ. Trimming stripped 5 bases from V and 6 bases from J, with 13 bases between. The length of the CDR3 is 14 residues. CDR3 protein: CASSNRDSHEKLFF. CDR3 in DNA: TGTGCCAGCAGCAACCGGGACTCTCATGAAAAACTGTTTTTT. Full variable domain (remainder filled in from reference TRBV7-6 and TRBJ1-4): GAGVSQSPRYKVTKRGQDVALRCDPISGHVSLYWYRQALGQGPEFLTYFNYEAQQDKSGLPNDRFSAERPEGSISTLTIQRTEQRDSAMYRCASSNRDSHEKLFFGSGTQLSVL.

This clone was picked up a small number of times. V usage is TRBV28 and J usage is TRBJ1-1, with a tentative D call TRBD1 (6 bases). Trimming shortened V by 6 bases and J by 4 bases, and 12 bases separated the two germline ends. The V gene's germline CDR1 is MDHEN and CDR2 SYDVKM. This CDR3 is 13 amino acids long. Here the CDR3 reads CASSGQLGTEAFF. CDR3 bases: TGTGCCAGCAGCGGACAGTTGGGCACTGAAGCTTTCTTT.

This chain connects TRBV6-5 to TRBJ1-5; TRBD1 matches at 10 bases. In germline, CDR1 is MNHEY, CDR2 SVGAGI. J was trimmed by 2 bases and V by 6 bases; bases with no gene match: 4. The CDR3 contains 15 residues. In DNA form, the CDR3 reads TGTGCCAGCAGATCGACAGGGGGCGGCAATCAGCCCCAGCATTTT. As protein: CASRSTGGGNQPQHF.

The genes are TRBV6-6 and TRBJ2-3; 10 nucleotides line up with TRBD2. There are 15 residues in the CDR3. Germline-derived CDR1 and CDR2 are MNHNY and SVGAGI (reference sequence). The junction had 2 bases not matched to a gene; V was cut back by 5 bases and J by 0 bases. The CDR3: CASSRTSGSTDTQYF. The CDR3 bases are TGTGCCAGCAGTAGGACTAGCGGAAGCACAGATACGCAGTATTTT.

The chain uses TRBV7-2 and TRBJ2-1; 7 nucleotides line up with TRBD2. This CDR3 has 14 residues. The germline V gene has CDR1 SGHTA and CDR2 FQGNSA. J was trimmed by 9 bases and V by 5 bases; bases with no gene match: 10. The CDR3 region is CASSLRAGVSEQFF. In DNA, the CDR3 is TGTGCCAGCAGCCTAAGGGCGGGAGTGTCTGAGCAGTTCTTC. The full variable domain, its missing parts supplied by reference TRBV7-2 and TRBJ2-1, is GAGVSQSPSNKVTEKGKDVELRCDPISGHTALYWYRQSLGQGLEFLIYFQGNSAPDKSGLPSDRFSAERTGGSVSTLTIQRTQQEDSAVYLCASSLRAGVSEQFFGPGTRLTVL.

This rearrangement joins TRBV28 to TRBJ1-2, with D hard to call. Looked up from germline, CDR1 is MDHEN and CDR2 is SYDVKM. V was pared by 10 bases and J by 8 bases, with 17 bases between. The CDR3 loop spans 12 amino acids. In nucleotides, the CDR3 is TGTGCCACCGACTACACGGGGAGAGGCTACACCTTC. Its translation is CATDYTGRGYTF.

This clone appeared a few times. This chain connects TRBV30 to TRBJ1-2; no firm D call. The V gene's germline CDR1 is GTSNPN and CDR2 SVGIG (reference sequence). The CDR3 totals 12 residues. V was clipped by 2 bases and J by 3 bases, with 7 bases between them. The CDR3: CAWSSGYYGYTF. CDR3 coding DNA: TGTGCCTGGAGTTCAGGCTACTATGGCTACACCTTC.

Of note for this clone: At one end the junction does not follow the germline gene, possibly because of a read error. The sample carries other DNA sequences with the same CDR3. The chain uses TRBV28 and TRBJ1-4, with 8 nucleotides matching TRBD1. CDR1 and CDR2 from the germline V gene are MDHEN and SYDVKM. The CDR3 is made up of 14 amino acids. The CDR3 protein is CASKTDRANEKLFF. CDR3 bases: TGTGCCAGTAAGACGGACAGGGCTAATGAAAAACTATTTTTT.

This chain joins TRBV13 and TRBJ2-6; no firm D call. Germline values: CDR1 PRHDT, CDR2 FYEKMQ (reference sequence). V shed 0 bases and J shed 0 bases, with 6 bases lying between them. This CDR3 has 16 amino acids. This CDR3 reads CASSLGRHSGANVLTF. CDR3 nucleotide sequence: TGTGCCAGCAGCTTAGGCAGGCACTCTGGGGCCAACGTCCTGACTTTC.

The rearrangement joins TRBV13 to TRBJ1-2; 10 nucleotides agree with TRBD1. Germline lookup yields CDR1 PRHDT and CDR2 FYEKMQ (reference sequence). The CDR3 totals 13 residues. Trimming cost V 6 bases and J 7 bases; bases outside gene matches: 5. This chain's CDR3 is CASRKGTGVGYTF. CDR3 nucleotides: TGTGCCAGCAGGAAAGGGACAGGGGTTGGCTACACCTTC.

J is TRBJ2-7 and V is TRBV18; 7 nucleotides match TRBD2. After removal of 5 bases from V and 2 bases from J, the junction contained 12 bases not matched to a gene. The CDR3 runs to 16 residues. From germline, CDR1 is KGHSH and CDR2 LQKENI. In DNA, the CDR3 is TGTGCCAGCTCATTTGGGTCTGGCGGGGGTACCTACGAGCAGTACTTC. This encodes CASSFGSGGGTYEQYF.

The V and J genes are TRBV30 and TRBJ2-7; D possibly corresponds to TRBD2 (5 bases). Per the germline V gene, CDR1 is GTSNPN and CDR2 is SVGIG (reference sequence). This CDR3 is built from 15 residues. V shed 0 bases and J shed 1 base, with 13 bases lying between them. This CDR3 reads CAWSVQRLGSYEQYF. DNA for the CDR3: TGTGCCTGGAGTGTTCAGCGGCTAGGGTCCTACGAGCAGTACTTC. Based on the CDR3 plus reference TRBV30 and TRBJ2-7, the full variable domain is SQTIHQWPATLVQPVGSPLSLECTVEGTSNPNLYWYRQAAGRGLQLLFYSVGIGQISSEVPQNLSASRPQDRQFILSSKKLLLSDSGFYLCAWSVQRLGSYEQYFGPGTRLTVT.

The chain couples TRBV6-1 to TRBJ2-7; the D is unclear. Germline V CDR1 and CDR2: MNHNS, SASEGT. The CDR3 is 14 amino acids. The V and J ends lost 6 bases and 1 base respectively, with 13 bases between them. CDR3 nucleotides: TGTGCCAGCAGCCACCTAACAGTGTCCTACGAGCAGTACTTC. Translating it yields CASSHLTVSYEQYF.